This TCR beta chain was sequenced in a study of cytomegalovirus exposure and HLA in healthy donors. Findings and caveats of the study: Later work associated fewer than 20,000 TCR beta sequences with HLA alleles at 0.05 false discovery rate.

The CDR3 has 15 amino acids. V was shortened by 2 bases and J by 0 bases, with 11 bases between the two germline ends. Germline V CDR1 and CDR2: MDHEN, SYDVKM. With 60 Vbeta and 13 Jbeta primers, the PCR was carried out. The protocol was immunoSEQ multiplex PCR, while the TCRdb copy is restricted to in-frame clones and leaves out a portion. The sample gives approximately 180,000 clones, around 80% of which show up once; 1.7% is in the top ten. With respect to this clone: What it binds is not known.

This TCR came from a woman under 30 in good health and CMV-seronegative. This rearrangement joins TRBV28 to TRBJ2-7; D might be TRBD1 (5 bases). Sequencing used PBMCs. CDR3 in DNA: TGTGCCAGCAGTTTAACAGGAGAGGCCTCCTACGAGCAGTACTTC. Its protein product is CASSLTGEASYEQYF. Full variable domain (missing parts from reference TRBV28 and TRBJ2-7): DVKVTQSSRYLVKRTGEKVFLECVQDMDHENMFWYRQDPGLGLRLIYFSYDVKMKEKGDIPEGYSVSREKKERFSLILESASTNQTSMYLCASSLTGEASYEQYFGPGTRLTVT.